This T cell receptor (beta chain) originates from a study of sequential checkpoint blockade in melanoma. TCRdb's copy holds only in-frame clones and misses some; the assay was immunoSEQ multiplex PCR. The data hold approximately 15,000 clones, with roughly 71% observed a single time. As for treatment: randomized to nivolumab then ipilimumab (arm A) or the reverse (arm B). The sequence was obtained from a human donor with melanoma. This specimen was CD8+ T cells sorted from blood (inferred from file names), taken from a patient given nivolumab and ipilimumab in sequence.

The CDR3 loop reads CASSLEPGGFYEQYF. In DNA form, the CDR3 reads TGTGCCAGCAGCTTAGAGCCAGGGGGTTTCTACGAGCAGTACTTC. V is TRBV11-2 and J is TRBJ2-7; the match to TRBD1 covers 7 bases. The germline CDR1 and CDR2 sequences are SGHAT and FQNNGV. V was clipped by 0 bases and J by 3 bases; unmatched bases: 5. CDR3 length equals 15 residues.